This T cell receptor (beta chain) emerged from a study of blood T cell repertoires in COVID-19. This CDR3 is built from 14 residues. After removal of 10 bases from V and 3 bases from J, the junction contained 9 bases not matched to a gene. Germline loops: CDR1 MNHEY, CDR2 SVGAGI. Assay: immunoSEQ multiplex PCR; the TCRdb copy retains only in-frame clones and omits some. This table has 300,000 to 350,000 clones, nearly 90% appearing once. The sequenced material came from PBMCs or T cells enriched from blood (not recorded which). The V gene is TRBV6-5, the J gene TRBJ2-1; 7 positions match TRBD2. The TCR was taken from a young woman who had recovered from COVID-19. As DNA, the CDR3 is TGTGCCACTATTCGGGCTAGCGGCTACAATGAGCAGTTCTTC. This translates into CATIRASGYNEQFF.